This T cell receptor beta chain emerged from a study of blood T cell repertoires in COVID-19. Study overall: The origin of the acute and convalescent COVID-19 samples was the United States, Italy and Spain. Sample material is recorded as cDNA or gDNA derived from T cells, B-cell-depleted T cells, or PBMCs.

Under the authors' procedure: Amplification from reference gene primers served as the basis for estimated nucleated cell counts. Profiling relied on immunoSEQ multiplex PCR, and the TCRdb table lists in-frame clones only, not all of them. The V and J calls and clone size were taken over from that table, and D and trimming were inferred from the DNA. The data hold about 91,000 clones, with 70% to 90% observed a single time. This clone was observed a handful of times. CDR1 is KGHDR, CDR2 SFDVKD, per germline. Trimming removed 1 base at V and 8 bases at J, with 10 bases between. CDR3 length: 13 amino acids.

The source of this sequence is a woman between 65 and 79 years old with acute or convalescent COVID-19. This chain links TRBV24-1 with TRBJ1-1, with D maybe TRBD1 (6 bases). Material: peripheral blood. Here the CDR3 reads CATSDFPGQEAFF. The CDR3 DNA sequence: TGTGCCACCAGTGATTTTCCAGGACAGGAAGCTTTCTTT.